Below are 4 T cell receptor beta chains sequenced from a single sample in a study of CD8 T cells in cerebrospinal fluid in Alzheimer's disease. Using the 10x single-cell sequencing reads, TCRdb records one entry per CDR3 protein without DNA. The sample totals approximately 1,000 distinct CDR3 sequences. Sequenced sample: cerebrospinal fluid. These TCRs come from a human donor in good health.

In terms of frequency, this clonotype is medium-sized. The rearrangement joins TRBV10-3 to TRBJ1-1; TCRdb outputs TRBD1, but without DNA this stays unchecked. This CDR3 region has 13 residues. Germline lookup yields CDR1 ENHRY and CDR2 SYGVKD. The CDR3 spells CAITTGPPWEAFF.

This clonotype is medium-sized by frequency. This chain uses TRBV28 with TRBJ2-3. Germline assignment: CDR1 MDHEN and CDR2 SYDVKM. The CDR3 is made up of 13 amino acids. This CDR3 reads CASSPRNTDTQYF. Variable domain in full (rest from reference TRBV28 and TRBJ2-3): DVKVTQSSRYLVKRTGEKVFLECVQDMDHENMFWYRQDPGLGLRLIYFSYDVKMKEKGDIPEGYSVSREKKERFSLILESASTNQTSMYLCASSPRNTDTQYFGPGTRLTVL.

This clonotype shows up as large (0.1 to 1%) by frequency. The V gene is TRBV20-1, the J gene TRBJ2-7; with no DNA, the TCRdb D assignment of TRBD2 cannot be verified. Looked up from germline, CDR1 is DFQATT and CDR2 is SNEGSKA (reference sequence). This CDR3 has 13 amino acids. This CDR3 reads CSATDGTSYEQYF.

This clonotype is identified as medium-sized from frequency. The V call is TRBV30, the J call TRBJ2-1; TCRdb's D call, TRBD2, is unchecked because there is no DNA. Germline V gene sequence: CDR1 GTSNPN, CDR2 SVGIG (reference sequence). This CDR3 has 14 residues. The CDR3 is CAGILAGGPYEQFF.